Presented here are 3 T cell receptor beta chains from one specimen sequenced in a study of T cell responses to AZD1222 COVID-19 vaccine. Profiled with immunoSEQ multiplex PCR; TCRdb holds only in-frame clones, not every one. The table has approximately 130,000 clones, around 89% seen once; the top ten hold roughly a tenth. The sequenced sample was peripheral blood, obtained 28 days after the second AZD1222 dose. Source of these receptors: an adult who received the AZD1222 COVID-19 vaccine.

CDR3 DNA sequence: TGTGCCAGTAGTACACACAGCGCTGCCCACTATGGCTACACCTTC. It translates to CASSTHSAAHYGYTF. The chain carries TRBV19 and TRBJ1-2; no reliable D call. The CDR3 extends over 15 amino acids. The V end lost 4 bases, the J end lost 3 bases, and 15 bases lay between the germline ends. In germline, CDR1 is LNHDA, CDR2 SQIVND (reference sequence).

The gene calls are TRBV19 and TRBJ2-1; TRBD2 aligns across 8 bases. J lost 7 bases, V lost 2 bases, and 4 bases had no gene match. From germline, CDR1 is LNHDA and CDR2 SQIVND (reference sequence). CDR3 length equals 14 residues. The CDR3 DNA sequence: TGTGCCAGTAGTATAAGGACTAGCCAGAATGAGCAGTTCTTC. Protein sequence: CASSIRTSQNEQFF.

The chain combines TRBV7-2 with TRBJ1-4; no definite D call. Germline V gene data show CDR1 as SGHTA and CDR2 as FQGNSA. Trimming took 1 base from V and 0 from J, leaving 6 bases between them. This CDR3 contains 15 residues. As DNA, the CDR3 is TGTGCCAGCAGCTTAGACGGGCCAACTAATGAAAAACTGTTTTTT. This encodes CASSLDGPTNEKLFF.